This TCR beta chain is drawn from a study of blood T cell repertoires in COVID-19. Study context: Sites in the United States, Italy and Spain provided acute and convalescent COVID-19 samples. T cells, B-cell-depleted T cells, or PBMCs provided the cDNA or gDNA that served as material.

How the authors handled the data: Scientists estimated how many nucleated cells there were by amplifying reference gene primers. TCRdb's copy holds only in-frame clones and misses some; the assay was immunoSEQ multiplex PCR. The V and J calls and the clone size are those of that table, but D and trimming were determined from the DNA. The repertoire has more than 100,000 clones, 85% to 90% of them found once; the top ten carry roughly 2.5%. This CDR3 region has 16 residues. Germline V CDR1 and CDR2: SGHTA, FQGNSA. With 5 bases removed from V and 1 base from J, the gap between germline ends came to 15 bases.

The sequenced material came from peripheral blood. The chain couples TRBV7-2 to TRBJ1-3; D is perhaps TRBD1 (6 bases). This sequence was found in a middle-aged man with active COVID-19. CDR3 region: CASSTLTGRSGNTIYF. DNA of the CDR3: TGTGCCAGCAGCACCCTGACAGGTCGTTCTGGAAACACCATATATTTT.